Below, 29 T cell receptor beta chains from the same sample are listed, as sequenced in a study of cytomegalovirus exposure and HLA in healthy donors. It was with 60 Vbeta and 13 Jbeta primers that the PCR ran. TCRdb's table, derived via immunoSEQ multiplex PCR, lists solely in-frame clones and lacks some. The sample lists about 140,000 clones, 75% to 80% occurring once. Sequenced input: PBMCs. These receptors were taken from a woman between 50 and 59 years old in good health and CMV-seronegative.

A few counts support this clone. This chain joins TRBV6-6 and TRBJ2-7; TRBD1 matches 7 bases. CDR1 and CDR2 from the germline V gene are MNHNY and SVGAGI (reference sequence). With V trimmed by 6 bases and J by 2 bases, 7 bases remained unmatched. The CDR3 contains 14 residues. The CDR3 bases are TGTGCCAGCAGACCCTCGGGACAGCCCTACGAGCAGTACTTC. Translating gives CASRPSGQPYEQYF.

This clone was detected once. The chain couples TRBV11-3 to TRBJ2-3; 8 positions agree with TRBD1. The germline CDR1 and CDR2 sequences are SGHNT and YENEEA. The CDR3 covers 15 residues. The ends lost 5 bases at V and 3 bases at J; junction bases unmatched: 7. The chain's CDR3 is CASSRRQGKTDTQYF. Here the CDR3 DNA reads TGTGCCAGCAGCCGAAGACAGGGGAAGACAGATACGCAGTATTTT.

This chain uses TRBV6-5 with TRBJ1-2; D might be TRBD1 (5 bases). Germline loops: CDR1 MNHEY, CDR2 SVGAGI. Deletions cut 8 bases from V and 4 bases from J, with 20 bases between. The CDR3 runs to 15 residues. The CDR3 region is CASYLTGPGGYGYTF. The CDR3 DNA is TGTGCCAGCTATTTAACAGGCCCGGGGGGCTATGGCTACACCTTC.

This clone has more than one count but fewer than ten. The chain is built from TRBV5-8 and TRBJ2-1; D may be TRBD1 (7 bases). CDR1 is SGHTS and CDR2 is YDEGEE in the germline V gene. V was pared by 1 base and J by 1 base, with 9 bases between. The CDR3 has 15 amino acids. CDR3 residues: CASSLQGGSYNEQFF. The CDR3 DNA reads TGTGCCAGCAGCTTGCAGGGGGGATCCTACAATGAGCAGTTCTTC. The full variable domain, its missing parts supplied by reference TRBV5-8 and TRBJ2-1, is EAGVTQSPTHLIKTRGQQATLRCSPISGHTSVYWYQQALGLGLQFLLWYDEGEERNRGNFPPRFSGRQFPNYSSELNVNALELEDSALYLCASSLQGGSYNEQFFGPGTRLTVL.

In its sample, this clone was seen once. The chain is built from TRBV5-6 and TRBJ2-5, with no clear D. V shed 1 base and J shed 5 bases, with 12 bases lying between them. Germline V gene lookup returns CDR1 SGHDT and CDR2 YYEEEE. CDR3 length: 14 amino acids. Here the CDR3 DNA reads TGTGCCAGCAGCTTGTTACGACCGCGGGAGACCCAGTACTTC. Translating gives CASSLLRPRETQYF.

The chain uses TRBV9 and TRBJ1-6; D not resolved. Germline values: CDR1 SGDLS, CDR2 YYNGEE. The CDR3 has 14 amino acids. V was cut by 4 bases and J by 5 bases, with 10 bases left in between. The CDR3 loop is CASSPGLHNSPLHF. The CDR3 region has the DNA TGTGCCAGCAGCCCGGGATTGCATAATTCACCCCTCCACTTT.

This chain uses TRBV6-1 with TRBJ2-7; TRBD1 aligns across 7 bases. Trimming cost V 5 bases and J 3 bases; bases outside gene matches: 7. Germline CDR1 reads MNHNS; CDR2 reads SASEGT. This CDR3 is 14 amino acids long. CDR3 nucleotide sequence: TGTGCCAGCAGTCTAGAACGGGACAGCTACGAGCAGTACTTC. It specifies CASSLERDSYEQYF.

The sample holds a few counts of this clone. CDR3 amino acids: CASSLVPEVNEQFF. For the CDR3, the DNA is TGTGCCAGCAGCTTGGTACCAGAGGTCAATGAGCAGTTCTTC. The rearrangement links TRBV5-4 to TRBJ2-1, with no clear D. V dropped 0 bases and J dropped 6 bases, with 10 bases sitting between them. This CDR3 region has 14 residues. CDR1 and CDR2 (germline): SGHNT, YYREEE (reference sequence).

This chain links TRBV7-2 with TRBJ2-7; the match to TRBD2 covers 12 bases. CDR1 is SGHTA, CDR2 FQGNSA, per germline. The V gene end was trimmed by 5 bases and the J gene end by 4 bases; junction bases not matched to a gene: 3. This CDR3 region has 14 residues. In nucleotides, the CDR3 is TGTGCCAGCAGCCCGACTAGCGGGGGATACGAGCAGTACTTC. Encoded protein: CASSPTSGGYEQYF.

The genes are TRBV2 and TRBJ1-2; D might be TRBD1 (6 bases). Trimming removed 7 bases at V and 7 bases at J, with 10 bases between. CDR3 length: 11 residues. In germline, CDR1 is SNHLY, CDR2 FYNNEI. CDR3 DNA sequence: TGTGCCAGCAAGGGGGGGTGTGGCTACACCTTC. This sequence encodes CASKGGCGYTF.

J is TRBJ1-6 and V is TRBV7-6; D not certain. The length of the CDR3 is 13 residues. Germline V gene data show CDR1 as SGHVS and CDR2 as FNYEAQ. The V end was cut by 3 bases, the J end by 6 bases, with 6 bases between. Here the CDR3 reads CASSLGPNSPLHF. In DNA, the CDR3 is TGTGCCAGCAGCTTGGGCCCTAATTCACCCCTCCACTTT.

As for this clone: The sample carries other DNA sequences with the same CDR3. This chain connects TRBV9 to TRBJ2-1, with 9 bases aligning to TRBD2. The CDR3 loop spans 15 amino acids. J lost 2 bases, V lost 0 bases, and 0 bases had no gene match. The germline V gene encodes CDR1 SGDLS and CDR2 YYNGEE. The CDR3 loop is CASSVGGGAYNEQFF. The CDR3 DNA sequence: TGTGCCAGCAGCGTAGGCGGGGGGGCCTACAATGAGCAGTTCTTC. The complete variable domain, with remaining parts taken from reference TRBV9 and TRBJ2-1, reads DSGVTQTPKHLITATGQRVTLRCSPRSGDLSVYWYQQSLDQGLQFLIQYYNGEERAKGNILERFSAQQFPDLHSELNLSSLELGDSALYFCASSVGGGAYNEQFFGPGTRLTVL.

V gene TRBV20-1 combines with J gene TRBJ1-2, with 9 bases that match TRBD1. Germline values: CDR1 DFQATT, CDR2 SNEGSKA (reference sequence). This CDR3 region has 11 residues. As DNA, the CDR3 is TGCGAAGCACAGGGGGCCGCCGAGAACACCTTC. Translating gives CEAQGAAENTF.

About this clone: This CDR3 is also generated by other DNA sequences in the sample. The genes are TRBV6-4 and TRBJ2-1; TRBD2 aligns across 10 bases. The length of the CDR3 is 15 residues. Germline CDR1 MRHNA, CDR2 SNTAGT. Losses at the gene ends were 6 bases for V and 4 bases for J; bases not matched to a gene: 6. The CDR3 nucleotides are TGTGCCAGCAGCCCTCTAGCGGGGGATTACAATGAGCAGTTCTTC. Translating it yields CASSPLAGDYNEQFF.

The V call is TRBV9, the J call TRBJ1-3, with D tentatively TRBD1 (5 bases). The ends were cut back, 3 bases at V and 4 bases at J, with 11 bases in the middle. This CDR3 comprises 14 residues. The germline gives CDR1 SGDLS, CDR2 YYNGEE. The DNA for the CDR3 is TGTGCCAGCAGCGCCCATAACAGGGGAAACACCATATATTTT. Amino acid sequence: CASSAHNRGNTIYF.

The chain couples TRBV4-2 to TRBJ1-1; D is possibly TRBD1 (5 bases). Germline V gives CDR1 LGHNA, CDR2 YNFKEQ. The CDR3 loop spans 15 amino acids. V was pared by 0 bases and J by 1 base, with 9 bases between. CDR3 in amino acids: CASSQESTANTEAFF. Here the CDR3 DNA reads TGTGCCAGCAGCCAAGAGTCGACAGCGAACACTGAAGCTTTCTTT.

The chain joins TRBV7-8 to TRBJ1-1; possible D gene TRBD1, 5 bases. V lost 7 bases, J lost 0 bases, and 15 bases lay in between. CDR1 is SGHVS, CDR2 FQNEAQ, per germline. This CDR3 region has 15 residues. Here the CDR3 reads CASIARVRMNTEAFF. The CDR3 DNA sequence: TGTGCCAGCATAGCCAGGGTCAGGATGAACACTGAAGCTTTCTTT. The full variable domain, in which reference TRBV7-8 and TRBJ1-1 provide the parts outside the CDR3, is GAGVSQSPRYKVAKRGQDVALRCDPISGHVSLFWYQQALGQGPEFLTYFQNEAQLDKSGLPSDRFFAERPEGSVSTLKIQRTQQEDSAVYLCASIARVRMNTEAFFGQGTRLTVV.

This clone was recorded only once. V is TRBV11-2 and J is TRBJ1-1; the match to TRBD1 covers 8 bases. CDR1 SGHAT and CDR2 FQNNGV come from the germline V gene. The CDR3 contains 16 residues. J lost 0 bases, V lost 7 bases, and 10 bases had no gene match. CDR3 amino acids: CASIKLRTGMNTEAFF. CDR3 DNA sequence: TGTGCCAGCATCAAGCTGCGGACAGGGATGAACACTGAAGCTTTCTTT.

CDR3 residues: CASGKIGFLTEAFF. CDR3 coding DNA: TGTGCCAGCGGGAAGATAGGTTTTCTCACTGAAGCTTTCTTT. The gene calls are TRBV10-3 and TRBJ1-1; D call uncertain. Germline V CDR1 and CDR2: ENHRY, SYGVKD. Trimming cost V 10 bases and J 4 bases, with 19 bases left between them. The CDR3 extends over 14 amino acids.

V gene TRBV19 combines with J gene TRBJ1-5; D is undetermined. This CDR3 has 14 residues. Looked up from germline, CDR1 is LNHDA and CDR2 is SQIVND (reference sequence). V dropped 11 bases and J dropped 2 bases, with 16 bases sitting between them. CDR3 bases: TGTGCCGGTTCATCGGGGAATCGCAATCAGCCCCAGCATTTT. It yields the protein CAGSSGNRNQPQHF.

This clone occurred a few times. This chain joins TRBV9 and TRBJ1-4; D perhaps matches TRBD1 (6 bases). Germline CDR1 SGDLS, CDR2 YYNGEE. The ends were cut back, 4 bases at V and 8 bases at J, with 15 bases in the middle. The CDR3 is made up of 14 amino acids. CDR3 nucleotides: TGTGCCAGCAGCATCGGGACCCAGGGGGAAAAACTGTTTTTT. Its protein product is CASSIGTQGEKLFF.

The rearrangement joins TRBV9 to TRBJ2-5, with 9 bases fitting TRBD2. CDR1 and CDR2 (germline): SGDLS, YYNGEE. The CDR3 is 16 residues long. After removal of 0 bases from V and 5 bases from J, the junction contained 8 bases not matched to a gene. In DNA form, the CDR3 reads TGTGCCAGCAGCGTAGGTGCGGGGGGGCCAATGGAGACCCAGTACTTC. It is translated as CASSVGAGGPMETQYF.

The chain is built from TRBV4-3 and TRBJ2-2; 7 nucleotides agree with TRBD1. The CDR3 runs 15 residues. Germline loops: CDR1 LGHNA, CDR2 YSLEER. The junction had 6 bases not matched to a gene; V was cut back by 2 bases and J by 6 bases. The CDR3 reads CASSQNDRVPGELFF. The CDR3, as DNA: TGCGCCAGCAGCCAAAACGACAGGGTTCCCGGGGAGCTGTTTTTT.

V is TRBV28 and J is TRBJ1-3; 8 bases are a match to TRBD1. The CDR3 has 16 amino acids. Unmatched junction bases numbered 10, after V lost 5 bases and J lost 4 bases. Germline V gene sequence: CDR1 MDHEN, CDR2 SYDVKM. CDR3 nucleotide sequence: TGTGCCAGCAGTATCCCAGGACAGGGTGACGGAAACACCATATATTTT. This sequence encodes CASSIPGQGDGNTIYF.

This clone was seen once. The DNA for the CDR3 is TGTGCCATCAGTGAGACCAGCTCCTACGAGCAGTACTTC. Its translation: CAISETSSYEQYF. This chain joins TRBV10-3 and TRBJ2-7; D gene ambiguous. Trimming stripped 2 bases from V and 0 bases from J, with 5 bases between. Germline-derived CDR1 and CDR2 are ENHRY and SYGVKD. The CDR3 has 13 amino acids.

This clone was recorded a few times. The chain is built from TRBV5-1 and TRBJ1-4; tentatively, D is TRBD1 (5 bases). The CDR3 totals 14 residues. V lost 2 bases and J lost 6, with 11 bases in between. Germline loops: CDR1 SGHRS, CDR2 YFSETQ. The CDR3 region has the DNA TGCGCCAGCAGCTTCGGAGGGGTCGATGAAAAACTGTTTTTT. It specifies CASSFGGVDEKLFF. Full variable domain (rest looked up from reference TRBV5-1 and TRBJ1-4): KAGVTQTPRYLIKTRGQQVTLSCSPISGHRSVSWYQQTPGQGLQFLFEYFSETQRNKGNFPGRFSGRQFSNSRSEMNVSTLELGDSALYLCASSFGGVDEKLFFGSGTQLSVL.

This clone was counted once. The chain links TRBV27 to TRBJ2-1; 9 nucleotides align to TRBD2. V lost 2 bases, J lost 4 bases, and 3 bases stayed unmatched. CDR1 and CDR2 (germline): MNHEY, SMNVEV (reference sequence). The CDR3 length is 15 residues. This CDR3 reads CASSLDSGGYNEQFF. In nucleotides, the CDR3 is TGTGCCAGCAGTTTAGACAGCGGGGGGTACAATGAGCAGTTCTTC.

This clone was observed a few times. The chain joins TRBV9 to TRBJ1-6, with 8 bases that match TRBD1. This CDR3 region has 14 residues. Germline V gives CDR1 SGDLS, CDR2 YYNGEE. The junction had 0 bases not matched to a gene; V was cut back by 4 bases and J by 3 bases. The CDR3 nucleotides are TGTGCCAGCAGCACAGGGGGCTATAATTCACCCCTCCACTTT. This sequence encodes CASSTGGYNSPLHF.

The chain is built from TRBV4-3 and TRBJ1-1, with D unresolved. In germline, CDR1 is LGHNA, CDR2 YSLEER. V gave up 0 bases and J gave up 0 bases, with 8 bases separating them. There are 15 residues in the CDR3. The CDR3 reads CASSQDGVVNTEAFF. CDR3 DNA sequence: TGCGCCAGCAGCCAAGACGGGGTTGTGAACACTGAAGCTTTCTTT.